Shown below are 15 T cell receptor beta chains from a single sample sequenced in a study of cytomegalovirus exposure and HLA in healthy donors. Primers included in the PCR were 60 Vbeta and 13 Jbeta primers. Produced via immunoSEQ multiplex PCR; TCRdb's table is partial and in-frame only. The sample records about 110,000 clones, about 75% being singletons. The sample comprised PBMCs. The receptor set was obtained from a middle-aged man in good health and CMV-seronegative.

The chain joins TRBV12-5 to TRBJ2-3; 10 nucleotides agree with TRBD2. After removal of 4 bases from V and 2 bases from J, the junction contained 18 bases not matched to a gene. This CDR3 is built from 20 residues. Germline V lookup: CDR1 LGHNT, CDR2 FRNRAP. This chain's CDR3 is CASGSRGAAGGTYNTDTQYF. The CDR3 region has the DNA TGTGCTAGTGGTTCCCGAGGGGCAGCGGGGGGGACCTACAACACAGATACGCAGTATTTT.

The rearrangement links TRBV5-1 to TRBJ1-4, with D hard to call. The CDR3 runs to 14 residues. CDR1 SGHRS and CDR2 YFSETQ come from the germline V gene. The V gene lost 2 bases and the J gene lost 0 bases, with 5 bases spanning the gap. The CDR3: CASSFAATNEKLFF. DNA for the CDR3: TGCGCCAGCAGCTTTGCAGCAACTAATGAAAAACTGTTTTTT.

The genes are TRBV7-2 and TRBJ1-5, with 10 nucleotides matching TRBD1. Germline V gene sequence: CDR1 SGHTA, CDR2 FQGNSA. The CDR3 runs 15 residues. V trimming: 3 bases; J trimming: 6 bases; junction bases outside the gene matches: 5. The CDR3 region is CASSLATGGTQPQHF. DNA for the CDR3: TGTGCCAGCAGCTTGGCGACAGGGGGCACTCAGCCCCAGCATTTT.

In the case of this clone: Other DNA sequences within the sample encode an identical CDR3. V is TRBV19 and J is TRBJ1-2; 9 bases match TRBD1. This CDR3 has 15 amino acids. Germline CDR1 reads LNHDA; CDR2 reads SQIVND (reference sequence). V shed 3 bases, J shed 2 bases, and the junction held 4 bases outside the gene matches. CDR3 sequence: CASSISGQGNYGYTF. The CDR3 coding sequence is TGTGCCAGTAGTATCTCAGGACAGGGGAACTATGGCTACACCTTC.

The chain has TRBV18 and TRBJ2-2, with a tentative D call TRBD2 (5 bases). CDR3 length: 16 residues. V lost 6 bases, J lost 0 bases, and 14 bases lay in between. Germline V gives CDR1 KGHSH, CDR2 LQKENI. CDR3 protein: CASSLRADTNTGELFF. DNA of the CDR3: TGTGCCAGCTCGTTGCGAGCGGATACGAACACCGGGGAGCTGTTTTTT.

The J gene is TRBJ1-6, the V gene TRBV6-1; D not certain. The CDR3 loop spans 15 amino acids. CDR1 and CDR2 from the germline V gene are MNHNS and SASEGT. With 0 bases removed from V and 5 bases from J, the gap between germline ends came to 8 bases. CDR3 DNA: TGTGCCAGCAGTGAAGCAAGAGCTAATAATTCACCCCTCCACTTT. It yields the protein CASSEARANNSPLHF.

The chain has TRBV7-9 and TRBJ2-1; no reliable D call. The CDR3 runs 13 residues. Trimming cost V 1 base and J 9 bases, with 10 bases left between them. The germline CDR1 and CDR2 sequences are SEHNR and FQNEAQ (reference sequence). In nucleotides, the CDR3 is TGTGCCAGCAGCTTAGAAGCTAGGAGTGAGCAGTTCTTC. The encoded protein is CASSLEARSEQFF.

The CDR3 DNA reads as TGTGCCAGCAGTTACTCAGGGGGAACTGACGAGCAGTACTTC. Amino acid sequence: CASSYSGGTDEQYF. The chain links TRBV6-5 to TRBJ2-5, with D tentatively TRBD1 (6 bases). The DNA matches TRBJ2-7 better at its end, which makes the J call doubtful. This CDR3 is built from 14 residues. Germline V lookup: CDR1 MNHEY, CDR2 SVGAGI.

This chain connects TRBV9 to TRBJ2-2, with 9 bases aligning to TRBD1. This CDR3 is 16 amino acids long. The germline V gene has CDR1 SGDLS and CDR2 YYNGEE. The V segment lost 0 bases and the J segment 7 bases; nucleotides outside the gene matches: 7. CDR3 sequence (DNA): TGTGCCAGCAGCGTAGCCACAGGGGGCGTCGTCGGGGAGCTGTTTTTT. Translated, it gives CASSVATGGVVGELFF.

This clone was seen a few times. The chain couples TRBV12-5 to TRBJ1-2, with 12 bases matching TRBD1. The CDR3 extends over 15 amino acids. Germline CDR1 and CDR2: LGHNT and FRNRAP. After removal of 4 bases from V and 7 bases from J, the junction contained 7 bases not matched to a gene. This chain's CDR3 is CASGSPGQGASGYTF. CDR3 DNA: TGTGCTAGTGGTTCCCCGGGACAGGGGGCCAGTGGCTACACCTTC.

This clone appeared once. The V gene is TRBV6-5, the J gene TRBJ2-3; D is perhaps TRBD1 (5 bases). The CDR3 runs 14 residues. Trimming shortened V by 7 bases and J by 0 bases, and 11 bases separated the two germline ends. The V gene's germline CDR1 is MNHEY and CDR2 SVGAGI. DNA of the CDR3: TGTGCCAGCAAACCCGACAGCAGCACAGATACGCAGTATTTT. Translating it yields CASKPDSSTDTQYF.

The chain joins TRBV5-1 to TRBJ2-4; 7 nucleotides align to TRBD1. This CDR3 has 15 amino acids. Germline lookup yields CDR1 SGHRS and CDR2 YFSETQ. J lost 7 bases, V lost 5 bases, and 12 bases had no gene match. The CDR3 loop reads CASSPDGQANNIQYF. In nucleotides, the CDR3 is TGCGCCAGCAGTCCGGACGGACAGGCAAACAACATTCAGTACTTC.

The chain recombines TRBV15 with TRBJ2-5; TRBD2 matches at 9 bases. The CDR3 is 16 residues long. Germline CDR1 reads LNHNV; CDR2 reads YYDKDF (reference sequence). J gave up 5 bases and V 0 bases, and 7 bases lay outside the gene matches. In nucleotides, the CDR3 is TGTGCCACCAGCAGAGATAACCCTAGCGGGGTCGAGACCCAGTACTTC. This gives the protein CATSRDNPSGVETQYF.

The V call is TRBV19, the J call TRBJ1-5, with D perhaps TRBD1 (5 bases). V gave up 5 bases and J gave up 0 bases, with 17 bases separating them. The CDR3 extends over 17 amino acids. CDR1 is LNHDA and CDR2 is SQIVND in the germline V gene (reference sequence). The CDR3 bases are TGTGCCAGTAGTCGTCTCCGACAGTCCAATAGCAATCAGCCCCAGCATTTT. Translating gives CASSRLRQSNSNQPQHF.

Only a few counts were recorded for this clone. This chain uses TRBV7-2 with TRBJ1-1; TRBD1 might be the D (6 bases). The CDR3 is made up of 14 amino acids. V was shortened by 1 base and J by 1 base, with 7 bases between the two germline ends. Germline V lookup: CDR1 SGHTA, CDR2 FQGNSA. The CDR3 sequence is CASSLVGQNTEAFF. The CDR3 DNA sequence: TGTGCCAGCAGCTTAGTGGGACAGAACACTGAAGCTTTCTTT. Supplemented by reference TRBV7-2 and TRBJ1-1, the full variable domain reads GAGVSQSPSNKVTEKGKDVELRCDPISGHTALYWYRQSLGQGLEFLIYFQGNSAPDKSGLPSDRFSAERTGGSVSTLTIQRTQQEDSAVYLCASSLVGQNTEAFFGQGTRLTVV.